These T cell receptor beta chains were read from a single sample in a study of OX40 agonist ivuxolimab in advanced cancers. Sequenced by immunoSEQ multiplex PCR; TCRdb stores in-frame clones only, minus some. There are roughly 82,000 clones in the sample; roughly nine tenths occur only once, and 9% to 10% lies in the top ten. This specimen was CD4+ or CD8+ T cells sorted from blood, taken in a trial of the OX40 agonist ivuxolimab. Every receptor here comes from an adult with an advanced solid tumor such as melanoma, head and neck, liver or kidney cancer. Each CDR3 is given with its conserved first and last residue. Each record gives: D gene, clone size, V gene, J gene, CDR3 protein, CDR3 DNA. A D gene is named only where the DNA matches it firmly. Rows give clone size only sometimes, using once, few, many, or a class for an expanded clone.

NA	NA	TRBV6-5	TRBJ1-4	CASRPQGSGEKLFF	TGTGCCAGCAGGCCTCAGGGAAGCGGAGAAAAACTGTTTTTT
TRBD1	NA	TRBV6-6	TRBJ1-3	CASSSPGTGMGNTIYF	TGTGCCAGCAGTTCCCCGGGGACAGGGATGGGAAACACCATATATTTT
TRBD2	NA	TRBV7-2	TRBJ2-3	CASSSRGAADTQYF	TGTGCCAGCAGCTCGCGGGGGGCCGCAGATACGCAGTATTTT
TRBD2	NA	TRBV5-4	TRBJ2-2	CASSLDPTSGRNGELFF	TGTGCCAGCAGCTTGGATCCGACTAGCGGGAGGAATGGGGAGCTGTTTTTT
NA	NA	TRBV2	TRBJ1-1	CASSEGNTEAFF	TGTGCCAGCAGTGAAGGGAACACTGAAGCTTTCTTT
NA	NA	TRBV23-1	TRBJ2-3	CASSRGLSTDTQYF	TGCGCCAGCAGTCGTGGCCTCAGCACAGATACGCAGTATTTT
NA	NA	TRBV5-1	TRBJ2-7	CASSLNRRQGGYEQYF	TGCGCCAGCAGCTTGAATCGGCGGCAGGGAGGCTACGAGCAGTACTTC
TRBD1	once	TRBV5-1	TRBJ1-6	CASSLKGGGSPLHF	TGCGCCAGCAGCTTGAAAGGGGGCGGGTCACCCCTCCACTTT
NA	few	TRBV23-1	TRBJ2-2	CASSPTFSGVWGRWTGELFF	TGCGCCAGCAGTCCGACATTTTCGGGGGTCTGGGGGAGGTGGACCGGGGAGCTGTTTTTT
NA	NA	TRBV5-4	TRBJ2-7	CASSRGSISSYEQYF	TGTGCCAGCAGCCGGGGCAGCATTTCCTCCTACGAGCAGTACTTC
NA	NA	TRBV5-1	TRBJ2-3	CASSLVKGTDTQYF	TGCGCCAGCAGCTTGGTCAAAGGCACAGATACGCAGTATTTT
NA	NA	TRBV9	TRBJ2-5	CASSVELGLQETQYF	TGTGCCAGCAGCGTAGAACTAGGGCTACAAGAGACCCAGTACTTC
NA	NA	TRBV19	TRBJ1-1	CASSMGTKTRAFF	TGTGCCAGTAGTATGGGTACCAAGACGCGGGCTTTCTTT
NA	NA	TRBV5-1	TRBJ1-1	CASSSDRLEAFF	TGCGCCAGCAGCTCAGACAGACTTGAAGCTTTCTTT
TRBD1	NA	TRBV5-8	TRBJ1-1	CASRSPGGNEAFF	TGTGCCAGCAGAAGTCCAGGGGGCAATGAAGCTTTCTTT
NA	NA	TRBV2	TRBJ1-3	CASTPTGLSGNTIYF	TGTGCCAGCACTCCTACGGGACTCTCTGGAAACACCATATATTTT
TRBD2	NA	TRBV4-1	TRBJ2-7	CASSPGTSGSYEQYF	TGCGCCAGCAGCCCTGGGACTAGCGGCTCCTACGAGCAGTACTTC
NA	NA	TRBV18	TRBJ1-2	CASSPPLSQVGKYGYTF	TGTGCCAGCTCACCACCGCTCTCCCAGGTCGGGAAGTATGGCTACACCTTC
NA	NA	TRBV5-1	TRBJ2-3	CASSLIGTSTDTQYF	TGCGCCAGCAGCTTGATCGGGACTAGCACAGATACGCAGTATTTT
NA	NA	TRBV18	TRBJ2-7	CASSPAADYEQYF	TGTGCCAGCTCACCGGCGGCAGATTACGAGCAGTACTTC
TRBD2	NA	TRBV7-2	TRBJ2-1	CASSTDSGLYNEQFF	TGTGCCAGCAGCACCGATAGCGGGCTATACAATGAGCAGTTCTTC
NA	NA	TRBV4-2	TRBJ2-2	CASSQGANTGELFF	TGTGCCAGCAGCCAAGGGGCGAACACCGGGGAGCTGTTTTTT
NA	NA	TRBV28	TRBJ1-5	CASQHGGRSNQPQHF	TGTGCCAGCCAGCATGGGGGGAGAAGCAATCAGCCCCAGCATTTT
NA	NA	TRBV7-9	TRBJ2-1	CASSFPQAEGDNEQFF	TGTGCCAGCAGCTTTCCGCAGGCCGAGGGTGACAATGAGCAGTTCTTC
TRBD1	NA	TRBV9	TRBJ2-3	CASSAGTGYTDTQYF	TGTGCCAGCAGCGCCGGGACAGGGTACACAGATACGCAGTATTTT
NA	NA	TRBV27	TRBJ1-5	CASSWGSGDQPQHF	TGTGCCAGCAGTTGGGGGTCAGGGGACCAGCCCCAGCATTTT
NA	NA	TRBV5-1	TRBJ2-3	CASSLWAGNPDTQYF	TGCGCCAGCAGCCTTTGGGCGGGAAACCCAGATACGCAGTATTTT